Following are 11 T cell receptor beta chains from one sample sequenced in a study of blood T cell repertoires in COVID-19 (TCRdb year 2020). The library relied on the immunoSEQ multiplex PCR assay. TCRdb provides this immuneACCESS table in a form limited to in-frame rearrangements. Some clones are lacking; in checked studies, under half of them reflect an unresolved V gene, and why the rest are absent is not known. Across this sample there are over 95,000 clones, with approximately 81% seen only once. The leading ten clones occupy 10% to 15% of the sample. Sequenced material: peripheral blood. These TCRs come from a human donor in a cohort sampled during active COVID-19.

This chain uses TRBV29-1 with TRBJ1-2; possibly TRBD1 for D (5 bases). With 7 bases removed from V and 5 bases from J, the gap between germline ends came to 14 bases. This CDR3 has 12 residues. Germline V gene sequence: CDR1 SQVTM, CDR2 ANQGSEA. This CDR3 is CSAAASGYGYTF. The DNA of the CDR3 is TGCAGCGCCGCAGCCTCAGGGTATGGCTACACCTTC.

The chain recombines TRBV5-1 with TRBJ2-2; unclear D gene. Trimming shortened V by 0 bases and J by 2 bases, and 8 bases separated the two germline ends. The germline V gene has CDR1 SGHRS and CDR2 YFSETQ. The CDR3 runs 15 residues. The CDR3 protein is CASSLDSPNTGELFF. The CDR3 DNA reads TGCGCCAGCAGCTTGGACTCTCCTAACACCGGGGAGCTGTTTTTT.

This chain connects TRBV11-2 to TRBJ1-3; D is ambiguous. The V end was cut by 2 bases, the J end by 0 bases, with 5 bases between. This CDR3 spans 14 amino acids. Looked up from germline, CDR1 is SGHAT and CDR2 is FQNNGV. The CDR3 DNA reads as TGTGCCAGCAGCTTAAGTAGCTCTGGAAACACCATATATTTT. It translates to CASSLSSSGNTIYF.

This rearrangement joins TRBV6-4 to TRBJ1-1, with D perhaps matching TRBD1 (6 bases). Trimming cost V 0 bases and J 3 bases, with 11 bases left between them. The CDR3 has 15 amino acids. CDR1 and CDR2 (germline): MRHNA, SNTAGT. The CDR3 spells CASSDSPGVHTEAFF. CDR3 DNA: TGTGCCAGCAGTGACTCTCCAGGGGTTCACACTGAAGCTTTCTTT.

The chain combines TRBV3-1 (or the pseudogene TRBV3-2) with TRBJ1-5; 9 bases match TRBD1. The V gene's germline CDR1 is LGHDT and CDR2 YNNKEL (reference sequence). CDR3 length equals 17 residues. Trimming took 5 bases from V and 2 from J; bases not matched to a gene: 10. The CDR3 sequence is CASSFRDRDIRNQPQHF. The CDR3 DNA reads as TGTGCCAGCAGCTTTCGGGACAGGGATATACGCAATCAGCCCCAGCATTTT.

V and J are TRBV24-1 and TRBJ2-5, with D perhaps TRBD2 (5 bases). Germline V CDR1 and CDR2: KGHDR, SFDVKD. Trimming took off 7 bases at V and 7 bases at J, with 12 bases between the two ends. The CDR3 spans 12 residues. CDR3 region: CATSQVAGTQYF. The CDR3 nucleotides are TGTGCCACCAGCCAGGTGGCGGGGACCCAGTACTTC.

This chain uses TRBV4-3 with TRBJ2-2; the match to TRBD2 covers 10 bases. Germline V CDR1 and CDR2: LGHNA, YSLEER. V was clipped by 3 bases and J by 7 bases; unmatched bases: 8. CDR3 length equals 16 residues. The CDR3 loop reads CASSHPSGGASGELFF. The DNA for the CDR3 is TGCGCCAGCAGCCATCCCAGCGGGGGGGCAAGCGGGGAGCTGTTTTTT.

The chain links TRBV10-3 to TRBJ2-7; 7 bases line up with TRBD2. CDR3 length: 14 residues. Unmatched junction bases numbered 9, after V lost 3 bases and J lost 7 bases. CDR1 ENHRY and CDR2 SYGVKD come from the germline V gene. CDR3 in amino acids: CAISDPTSSLEQYF. The CDR3 bases are TGTGCCATCAGTGACCCGACTAGCTCTTTAGAGCAGTACTTC.

V is TRBV14 and J is TRBJ1-1; D unclear. The CDR3 spans 13 residues. V dropped 1 base and J dropped 0 bases, with 3 bases sitting between them. Germline V gene lookup returns CDR1 SGHDN and CDR2 FVKESK. The CDR3 DNA follows: TGTGCCAGCAGCCAAGCGGTGAACACTGAAGCTTTCTTT. It translates to CASSQAVNTEAFF.

This clone came up many times. The chain couples TRBV2 to TRBJ2-6; D remains ambiguous. The CDR3 sequence is 14 residues long. Germline assignment: CDR1 SNHLY and CDR2 FYNNEI. The V gene lost 4 bases and the J gene lost 0 bases, with 4 bases spanning the gap. Here the CDR3 reads CASSVSSGANVLTF. In DNA, the CDR3 is TGTGCCAGCAGTGTCAGCTCTGGGGCCAACGTCCTGACTTTC.

The rearrangement uses TRBV7-9 and TRBJ2-7; D unclear. The length of the CDR3 is 14 residues. The V gene's germline CDR1 is SEHNR and CDR2 FQNEAQ (reference sequence). Trimming cost V 1 base and J 2 bases, with 9 bases left between them. The CDR3 region has the DNA TGTGCCAGCAGCTTAGAGGCCAGGCCCTACGAGCAGTACTTC. Protein product: CASSLEARPYEQYF.